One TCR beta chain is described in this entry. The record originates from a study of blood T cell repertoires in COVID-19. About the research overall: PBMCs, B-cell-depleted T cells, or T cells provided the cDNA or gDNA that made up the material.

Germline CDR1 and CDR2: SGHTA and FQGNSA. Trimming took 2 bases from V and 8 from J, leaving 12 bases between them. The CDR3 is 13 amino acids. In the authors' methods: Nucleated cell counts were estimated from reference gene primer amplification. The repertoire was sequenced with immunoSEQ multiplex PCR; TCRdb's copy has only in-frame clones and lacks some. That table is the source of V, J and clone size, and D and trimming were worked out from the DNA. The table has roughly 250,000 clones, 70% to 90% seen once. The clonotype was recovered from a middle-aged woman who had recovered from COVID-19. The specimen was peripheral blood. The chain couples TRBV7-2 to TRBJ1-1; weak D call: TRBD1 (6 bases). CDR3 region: CASSLYREEEAFF. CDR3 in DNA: TGTGCCAGCAGCTTATACAGGGAAGAAGAAGCTTTCTTT.